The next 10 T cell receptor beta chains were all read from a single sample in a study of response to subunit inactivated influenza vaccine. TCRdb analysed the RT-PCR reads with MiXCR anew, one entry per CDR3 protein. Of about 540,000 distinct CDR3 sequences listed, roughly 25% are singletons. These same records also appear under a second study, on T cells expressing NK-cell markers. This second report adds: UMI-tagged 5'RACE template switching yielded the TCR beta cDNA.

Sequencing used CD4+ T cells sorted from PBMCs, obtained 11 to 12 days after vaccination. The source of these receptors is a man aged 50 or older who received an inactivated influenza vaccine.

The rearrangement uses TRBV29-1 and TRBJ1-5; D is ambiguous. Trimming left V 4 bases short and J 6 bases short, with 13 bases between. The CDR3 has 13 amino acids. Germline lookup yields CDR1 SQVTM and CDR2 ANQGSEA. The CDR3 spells CSVATDRVQPQHF. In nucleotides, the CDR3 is TGCAGCGTTGCAACCGATAGGGTTCAGCCCCAGCATTTT. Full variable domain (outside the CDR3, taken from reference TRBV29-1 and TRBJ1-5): SAVISQKPSRDICQRGTSLTIQCQVDSQVTMMFWYRQQPGQSLTLIATANQGSEATYESGFVIDKFPISRPNLTFSTLTVSNMSPEDSSIYLCSVATDRVQPQHFGDGTRLSIL.

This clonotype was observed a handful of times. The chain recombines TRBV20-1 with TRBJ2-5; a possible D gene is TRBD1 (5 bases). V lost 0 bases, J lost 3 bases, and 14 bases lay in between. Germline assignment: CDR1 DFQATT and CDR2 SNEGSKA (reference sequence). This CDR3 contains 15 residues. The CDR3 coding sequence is TGCAGTGCTAGAGACCATGGACAATTTAAAGAGACCCAGTACTTC. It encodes CSARDHGQFKETQYF.

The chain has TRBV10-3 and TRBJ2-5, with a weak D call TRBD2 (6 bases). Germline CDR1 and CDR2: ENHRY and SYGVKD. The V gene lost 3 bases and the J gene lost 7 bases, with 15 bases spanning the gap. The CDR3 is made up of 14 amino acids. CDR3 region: CAISDLEGVVTQYF. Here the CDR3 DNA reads TGTGCCATCAGTGATTTGGAGGGAGTGGTGACCCAGTACTTC.

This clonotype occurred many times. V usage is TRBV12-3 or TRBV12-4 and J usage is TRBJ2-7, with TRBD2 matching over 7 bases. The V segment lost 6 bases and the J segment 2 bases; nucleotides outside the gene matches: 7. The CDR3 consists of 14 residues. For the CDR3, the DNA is TGTGCCAGCAGCTCACCGGGAGGAACCTACGAGCAGTACTTC. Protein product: CASSSPGGTYEQYF.

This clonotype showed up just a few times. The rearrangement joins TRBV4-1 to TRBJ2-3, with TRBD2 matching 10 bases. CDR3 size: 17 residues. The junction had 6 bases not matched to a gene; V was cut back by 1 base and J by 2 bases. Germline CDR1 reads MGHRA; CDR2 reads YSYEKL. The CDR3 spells CASSQVLAGDLTDTQYF. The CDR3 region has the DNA TGCGCCAGCAGCCAAGTCCTAGCGGGGGACCTCACAGATACGCAGTATTTT.

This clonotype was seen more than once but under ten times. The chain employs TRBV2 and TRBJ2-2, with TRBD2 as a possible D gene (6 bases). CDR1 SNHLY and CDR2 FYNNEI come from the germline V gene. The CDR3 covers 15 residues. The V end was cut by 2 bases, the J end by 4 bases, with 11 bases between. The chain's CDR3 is CASSELAGFTGELFF. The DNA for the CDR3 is TGTGCCAGCAGTGAACTGGCGGGGTTCACCGGGGAGCTGTTTTTT.

The CDR3 bases are TGTGCCAGCAGGTCCCACCTAGGGACTAGCGGGACCGGGGAGCTGTTTTTT. It yields the protein CASRSHLGTSGTGELFF. The rearrangement uses TRBV28 and TRBJ2-2, with 12 bases that match TRBD2. Germline values: CDR1 MDHEN, CDR2 SYDVKM. Trimming cost V 6 bases and J 5 bases; bases outside gene matches: 10. The CDR3 contains 17 residues.

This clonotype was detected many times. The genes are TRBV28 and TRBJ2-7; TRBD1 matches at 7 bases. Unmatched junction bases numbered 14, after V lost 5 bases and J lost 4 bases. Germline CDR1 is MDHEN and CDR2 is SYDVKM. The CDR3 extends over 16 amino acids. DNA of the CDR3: TGTGCCAGCAGTGCTCTACGATACAGGGGATCATACGAGCAGTACTTC. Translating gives CASSALRYRGSYEQYF.

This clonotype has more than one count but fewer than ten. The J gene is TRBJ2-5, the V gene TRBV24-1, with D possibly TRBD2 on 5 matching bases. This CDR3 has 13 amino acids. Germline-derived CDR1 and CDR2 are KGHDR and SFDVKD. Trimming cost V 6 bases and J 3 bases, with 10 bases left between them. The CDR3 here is CATSSDLEETQYF. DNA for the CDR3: TGTGCCACCAGTTCGGACTTAGAAGAGACCCAGTACTTC.

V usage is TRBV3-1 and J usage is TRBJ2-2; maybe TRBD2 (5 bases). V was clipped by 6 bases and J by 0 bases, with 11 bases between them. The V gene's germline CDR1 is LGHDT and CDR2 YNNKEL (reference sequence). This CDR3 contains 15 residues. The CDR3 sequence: CASSPGLTNTGELFF. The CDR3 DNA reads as TGTGCCAGCAGTCCGGGATTAACGAACACCGGGGAGCTGTTTTTT.